Below, one T cell receptor beta chain is given with its context. This clone was seen a few times. The specificity of this receptor is unknown. It has no much larger one-base neighbor in the sample; base qualities were not kept. The sample belongs to a study of blood T cell repertoires in COVID-19 (dated by TCRdb to 2018 to 2020). With respect to the entire study: The collaborator samples originated in the United States, Italy and Spain and spanned the acute and convalescent phases of COVID-19. The dataset comprised deeply sampled blood TCRbeta repertoires from subjects exposed to, actively infected with, or recovered from COVID-19. Where HLA class I and class II types were available, the types were taken from metadata supplied by the sample provider, not from assay-based typing. The samples were drawn from the first 160 participants of the ongoing ImmuneRACE study and from under 1,500 subjects provided by 6 global collaborators. The prospective study material was composed of cDNA or gDNA derived from T cells, B-cell-depleted T cells, or PBMCs. Sample metadata almost always included a de-identified subject ID, COVID-19 status, age in years and sex. The repertoires were released in a freely available public database intended as a resource for research on the immune response to SARS-CoV-2.

TCRbeta CDR3 regions were amplified from genomic DNA using the immunoSEQ Assay, a bias-controlled multiplex PCR. The study's processing was this. The number of nucleated cells in each sample was estimated from the amplification of reference gene primers within the assay. To quantify the absolute abundance of each unique TCRbeta CDR3 rearrangement, sequence reads were collapsed and filtered. For each sample, productive Simpson clonality was calculated as the square root of Simpson's diversity index over productive rearrangements. This is the immuneACCESS table as TCRdb keeps it, with only in-frame sequences that have V and J called. A part of the clones is gone; compared with another copy, unresolved V genes explain less than half, and the rest is unexplained. That table is the source of V, J and clone size, and D and trimming were worked out from the DNA. The sample contains 130,000 to 150,000 clones, 80% to 90% of them found a single time. The ten largest make up 6.5% to 9.5% of the sample.

One collaborating source in Seattle enrolled patients while the patients were actively infected and followed the patients over time throughout the course of disease. Each collaborating institution followed its own protocols to collect whole blood in K2EDTA tubes. For TCRbeta analysis, collaborator samples were shipped as frozen whole blood, as isolated PBMCs, or as DNA extracted from either sample type. V and J are trimmed by 8 bases and 4 bases, and the gene matches miss 12 bases of the junction. Inclusive of the bounding cysteine and phenylalanine, the CDR3 is 15 residues long. Of all the DNA, just the CDR3 is kept, 45 bases in frame from base 1. The germline V gene (reference sequence) sets CDR1 to SEHNR and CDR2 to FQNEAQ. Findings and caveats that apply to the study as a whole: Clinical and demographic metadata were provided uncurated, with the amount varying by source and participant.

The sequenced material came from peripheral blood. This chain is built from TRBV7-9 and TRBJ1-1; 8 junctional bases match TRBD1. The TCR originated in an older woman with COVID-19, enrolled during active disease. The encoded CDR3 is CASGSRGPLGTEAFF. Here is the DNA: TGTGCCAGCGGGTCCAGGGGGCCCTTGGGCACTGAAGCTTTCTTT. The full variable domain, with segments outside the CDR3 supplied by the reference TRBV7-9 and TRBJ1-1 proteins, appears as DTGVSQNPRHKITKRGQNVTFRCDPISEHNRLYWYRQTLGQGPEFLTYFQNEAQLEKSRLLSDRFSAERPKGSFSTLEIQRTEQGDSAMYLCASGSRGPLGTEAFFGQGTRLTVV.